The 14 T cell receptor beta chains in this list originate from one sample, sequenced in a study of vaccination and CD4 T cells after COVID-19. Cultured CD4+ T-cell DNA underwent Oncomine TCR Beta short-read sequencing. Each CDR3 protein gets one entry after TCRdb re-called the PCR reads with MiXCR. The repertoire holds almost 8,500 distinct CDR3 sequences, with approximately 70% as singletons. These receptors' antigens are unknown. Documented treatment: roughly 10-day PBMC culture with coronavirus spike peptide pools or control peptides (ViraFEST assay). Specimen: CD4+ T cells from blood, cultured in vitro. These receptors were obtained from a human donor who had recovered from COVID-19.

The gene calls are TRBV7-9 and TRBJ1-6; perhaps TRBD1 as D (6 bases). V lost 2 bases and J lost 7, with 9 bases in between. This CDR3 has 14 residues. Germline V gives CDR1 SEHNR, CDR2 FQNEAQ (reference sequence). The DNA of the CDR3 is TGTGCCAGCAGCTTACGGGGGCGGAATTCACCCCTCCACTTT. As protein: CASSLRGRNSPLHF.

The V call is TRBV7-3, the J call TRBJ1-3; TRBD1 matches 8 bases. Germline loops: CDR1 SGHTA, CDR2 FQGTGA. The CDR3 has 15 residues. Trimming cost V 4 bases and J 0 bases; bases outside gene matches: 2. CDR3 loop: CASSSTGGSGNTIYF. DNA for the CDR3: TGTGCCAGCAGCTCTACAGGGGGCTCTGGAAACACCATATATTTT.

The chain recombines TRBV10-1 with TRBJ2-7; no reliable D call. CDR1 and CDR2 (germline): WNHNN, SYGVQD (reference sequence). V lost 4 bases to trimming and J lost 7 bases, with 8 bases between them. This CDR3 is 11 amino acids long. The DNA of the CDR3 is TGCGCCAGCAGTGCGACACGGGAGCAGTACTTC. This codes for CASSATREQYF.

This clonotype occurred once. This chain connects TRBV7-2 to TRBJ1-2; D is unclear. Per germline, CDR1 SGHTA and CDR2 FQGNSA. Between the trimmed V and J ends, which lost 1 base and 6 bases, there was a span of 6 bases. The CDR3 spans 12 residues. The CDR3 reads CASSLVGDGYTF. CDR3 bases: TGTGCCAGCAGCTTAGTCGGAGATGGCTACACCTTC.

V is TRBV11-2 and J is TRBJ1-2, with D maybe TRBD1 (6 bases). Trimming took off 5 bases at V and 4 bases at J, with 17 bases between the two ends. Germline V CDR1 and CDR2: SGHAT, FQNNGV. CDR3 length: 15 amino acids. In nucleotides, the CDR3 is TGTGCCAGCAGCCGAGTACAGGGCAAGGGCTATGGCTACACCTTC. Protein: CASSRVQGKGYGYTF.

This clonotype was detected a few times. The chain recombines TRBV10-2 with TRBJ1-2; 7 nucleotides agree with TRBD1. V lost 5 bases to trimming and J lost 4 bases; unmatched junction nucleotides: 7. The CDR3 spans 14 residues. Germline lookup yields CDR1 WSHSY and CDR2 SAAADI. In DNA form, the CDR3 reads TGCGCCAGCAGTTCCGGACAGGTCCTCTATGGCTACACCTTC. As protein: CASSSGQVLYGYTF.

This clonotype was seen a few times. CDR3 bases: TGCAGTGCTGTCCGGGACTTGGGGAGCAATCAGCCCCAGCATTTT. Translating gives CSAVRDLGSNQPQHF. The chain employs TRBV20-1 and TRBJ1-5; a possible D gene is TRBD1 (5 bases). V lost 5 bases, J lost 1 base, and 15 bases lay in between. Germline CDR1 DFQATT, CDR2 SNEGSKA (reference sequence). The CDR3 runs to 15 residues.

CDR3 region: CASSLVGQLPYGYTF. The CDR3 region has the DNA TGTGCCAGCAGCTTAGTGGGACAGCTACCCTATGGCTACACCTTC. The chain combines TRBV7-2 with TRBJ1-2, with 7 bases that match TRBD1. Germline V lookup: CDR1 SGHTA, CDR2 FQGNSA. J was trimmed by 4 bases and V by 1 base; bases with no gene match: 6. The CDR3 is 15 amino acids.

J is TRBJ1-5 and V is TRBV27, with D uncertain. This CDR3 region has 13 residues. CDR1 is MNHEY, CDR2 SMNVEV, per germline (reference sequence). V lost 2 bases to trimming and J lost 2 bases, with 4 bases between them. The CDR3 protein is CASSLVGNQPQHF. The CDR3 DNA follows: TGTGCCAGCAGTTTAGTCGGCAATCAGCCCCAGCATTTT.

This chain links TRBV7-2 with TRBJ2-7; D may correspond to TRBD1 or TRBD2 (5 bases each). The germline V gene encodes CDR1 SGHTA and CDR2 FQGNSA. This CDR3 region has 15 residues. V lost 3 bases, J lost 4 bases, and 16 bases lay in between. The CDR3: CASSFVAGGTYEQYF. The CDR3 DNA sequence: TGTGCCAGCAGCTTTGTAGCTGGGGGTACTTACGAGCAGTACTTC.

The sample holds a few counts of this clonotype. This chain uses TRBV2 with TRBJ1-1, with D hard to call. Trimming took 3 bases from V and 3 from J, leaving 11 bases between them. The V gene's germline CDR1 is SNHLY and CDR2 FYNNEI. The CDR3 runs to 14 residues. CDR3 bases: TGTGCCAGCAGTGAGGTAAACGTATACACTGAAGCTTTCTTT. It is translated as CASSEVNVYTEAFF.

This chain joins TRBV7-3 and TRBJ1-2, with 8 bases matching TRBD1. With 5 bases clipped from V and 7 bases from J, the junction kept 9 bases outside the gene matches. Germline V CDR1 and CDR2: SGHTA, FQGTGA. The CDR3 is 14 residues long. Here the CDR3 reads CASSPPGQVGGYTF. CDR3 nucleotide sequence: TGTGCCAGCAGCCCCCCGGGACAGGTCGGTGGCTACACCTTC.

V and J are TRBV4-1 and TRBJ1-5; 11 bases align to TRBD1. The CDR3 has 16 residues. With 1 base clipped from V and 5 bases from J, the junction kept 4 bases outside the gene matches. The germline gives CDR1 MGHRA, CDR2 YSYEKL. CDR3 loop: CASSQGTGGRYQPQHF. The CDR3, as DNA: TGCGCCAGCAGCCAAGGGACAGGGGGCAGGTATCAGCCCCAGCATTTT.

This sequence joins TRBV20-1 and TRBJ2-4; TRBD1 aligns across 9 bases. The CDR3 contains 15 residues. CDR1 and CDR2 from the germline V gene are DFQATT and SNEGSKA (reference sequence). With 3 bases clipped from V and 0 bases from J, the junction kept 3 bases outside the gene matches. For the CDR3, the DNA is TGCAGTGCTAGCGGGACAGGGCTAGCCAAAAACATTCAGTACTTC. This codes for CSASGTGLAKNIQYF.